The T cell receptor beta chain described here comes from a study of T cells in Graves' hyperthyroidism and ophthalmopathy. RNA transcripts gave rise to amplified TCR beta CDR3 regions. HTBI primers were the set used in a first-round RT-PCR of the TCR CDR3. Via MiXCR, TCRdb re-called the multiplex PCR reads, giving one row per CDR3 protein. The table lists around 520,000 distinct CDR3 sequences, roughly 14% of them singletons. This clonotype has ten or more counts. This clonotype originated in a woman younger than 35 with Graves' hyperthyroidism. Sequenced material: blood.

The CDR3 sequence is CATSDLPYSGSSTDTQYF. The CDR3 bases are TGTGCCACCAGTGATTTGCCCTATAGCGGGAGTAGCACAGATACGCAGTATTTT. The genes are TRBV24-1 and TRBJ2-3, with TRBD2 matching 9 bases. The CDR3 has 18 residues. With V trimmed by 0 bases and J by 0 bases, 6 bases remained unmatched. Germline V lookup: CDR1 KGHDR, CDR2 SFDVKD.